This T cell receptor beta chain stems from a study of glioma-infiltrating T cells after dendritic cell vaccination. Study context: At biweekly intervals, patients got three intradermal dendritic cell vaccine injections. General study findings and limits: Patients with more pretreatment TILs had longer time to progression and survival.

From germline, CDR1 is SGHVS and CDR2 FQNEAQ. The CDR3 is made up of 17 amino acids. V was clipped by 1 base and J by 1 base, with 14 bases between them. Clones were read by immunoSEQ multiplex PCR, and TCRdb kept only the in-frame ones, dropping some. Of over 55,000 clones in the sample, around 83% were seen once. Concerning this clone: Its target is unknown.

As to time point: after dendritic cell vaccination, including at tumor progression/relapse. This chain links TRBV7-8 with TRBJ2-1, with TRBD1 as a possible D gene (5 bases). This sample comprised blood, obtained after dendritic cell vaccination. The clonotype originates from a human donor with glioblastoma. The CDR3 loop reads CASSLEIGDGSYNEQFF. The CDR3 DNA sequence: TGTGCCAGCAGCTTAGAAATAGGGGATGGGTCCTACAATGAGCAGTTCTTC.